Following are 30 T cell receptor beta chains from one sample sequenced in a study of long-term antiretroviral therapy in people with HIV. Researchers report immunoSEQ v3.0 was run at survey level. Generated by immunoSEQ multiplex PCR, the TCRdb table keeps only in-frame clones and is missing some. The table lists some 40,000 clones, 94% of them singletons. The specimen comprised unsorted PBMCs, sampled about 9 years after starting antiretroviral therapy. The receptors shown here come from a man aged 25 to 45 with HIV.

This chain uses TRBV10-3 with TRBJ2-1; D may be TRBD2 (5 bases). V was shortened by 7 bases and J by 6 bases, with 16 bases between the two germline ends. The CDR3 extends over 14 amino acids. From germline, CDR1 is ENHRY and CDR2 SYGVKD. The CDR3 nucleotides are TGTGCCATCAACCCAACGAGGGAATCCAATGAGCAGTTCTTC. It yields the protein CAINPTRESNEQFF.

V is TRBV6-1 and J is TRBJ1-5; D remains ambiguous. V was trimmed by 6 bases and J by 8 bases, leaving 17 bases between them. The CDR3 is 14 residues long. The germline V gene encodes CDR1 MNHNS and CDR2 SASEGT. CDR3 sequence (DNA): TGTGCCAGCAGAACACCTTTGGACCTGGAGCCCCAGCATTTT. It yields the protein CASRTPLDLEPQHF.

The rearrangement links TRBV19 to TRBJ1-5; D unclear. V lost 4 bases, J lost 7 bases, and 11 bases lay in between. The length of the CDR3 is 13 residues. Germline V lookup: CDR1 LNHDA, CDR2 SQIVND (reference sequence). CDR3 sequence reads: CASSTQPAQPQHF. In DNA, the CDR3 is TGTGCCAGTAGTACCCAGCCCGCGCAGCCCCAGCATTTT.

CDR3 in DNA: TGTGCCAGCAGCCCGTGGACAGCAACTAATGAAAAACTGTTTTTT. Translation gives CASSPWTATNEKLFF. The chain carries TRBV7-9 and TRBJ1-4; tentatively, D is TRBD1 (6 bases). Trimming cost V 5 bases and J 0 bases, with 10 bases left between them. The CDR3 covers 15 residues. Germline V gene data show CDR1 as SEHNR and CDR2 as FQNEAQ (reference sequence). The entire variable domain, with the rest obtained from reference TRBV7-9 and TRBJ1-4, is as follows: DTGVSQNPRHKITKRGQNVTFRCDPISEHNRLYWYRQTLGQGPEFLTYFQNEAQLEKSRLLSDRFSAERPKGSFSTLEIQRTEQGDSAMYLCASSPWTATNEKLFFGSGTQLSVL.

V usage is TRBV7-9 and J usage is TRBJ1-2; D remains ambiguous. V lost 5 bases to trimming and J lost 2 bases, with 15 bases between them. The CDR3 length is 15 residues. CDR1 is SEHNR and CDR2 is FQNEAQ in the germline V gene (reference sequence). The CDR3, as DNA: TGTGCCAGCAGCCGTGGGATTTCAATAAACTATGGCTACACCTTC. Translating it yields CASSRGISINYGYTF.

The CDR3 protein is CASSSDRERSSNIQYF. CDR3 in DNA: TGTGCCAGCAGCTCGGACAGGGAGAGGTCTTCAAACATTCAGTACTTC. The chain uses TRBV5-4 and TRBJ2-4; 8 bases map to TRBD1. This CDR3 has 16 amino acids. Germline CDR1 SGHNT, CDR2 YYREEE (reference sequence). V dropped 3 bases and J dropped 6; count of bases not matched to a gene: 11.

The rearrangement joins TRBV9 to TRBJ1-1, with TRBD1 identical over 7 bases. V lost 6 bases to trimming and J lost 4 bases; unmatched junction nucleotides: 12. The germline V gene has CDR1 SGDLS and CDR2 YYNGEE. This CDR3 spans 15 amino acids. The CDR3 region is CASNLQGTVGTEAFF. The CDR3 DNA reads as TGTGCCAGCAACCTACAGGGGACTGTGGGCACTGAAGCTTTCTTT.

The rearrangement uses TRBV5-1 and TRBJ2-5, with D uncertain. V lost 0 bases and J lost 2, with 8 bases in between. CDR1 and CDR2 (germline): SGHRS, YFSETQ. This CDR3 is built from 14 residues. As DNA, the CDR3 is TGCGCCAGCAGCTTGGGTCCCTCTCAAGAGACCCAGTACTTC. Translating gives CASSLGPSQETQYF.

This clone was seen just once. CDR3 sequence: CASSRGGPEGYTF. The CDR3 DNA reads as TGTGCCAGCAGCCGCGGGGGGCCTGAGGGCTACACCTTC. This sequence joins TRBV28 and TRBJ1-2; maybe TRBD1 (6 bases). V shed 6 bases and J shed 8 bases, with 16 bases lying between them. Germline V gives CDR1 MDHEN, CDR2 SYDVKM. The CDR3 runs to 13 residues.

V is TRBV27 and J is TRBJ1-2; maybe TRBD1 (6 bases). CDR1 MNHEY and CDR2 SMNVEV come from the germline V gene (reference sequence). The CDR3 is 16 residues long. The V end lost 4 bases, the J end lost 3 bases, and 18 bases lay between the germline ends. CDR3 amino acids: CASSSRVGGADYGYTF. CDR3 coding DNA: TGTGCCAGCAGTTCTCGGGTTGGGGGCGCGGACTATGGCTACACCTTC.

The chain is built from TRBV4-2 and TRBJ2-7; 8 bases map to TRBD1. Germline trimming cut 0 bases from V and 1 base from J; bases unmatched to any gene: 5. CDR3 length: 16 residues. CDR1 is LGHNA and CDR2 is YNFKEQ in the germline V gene. CDR3 protein: CASSQEGGDRSYEQYF. As DNA, the CDR3 is TGTGCCAGCAGCCAAGAAGGTGGGGACAGGTCCTACGAGCAGTACTTC.

V gene TRBV7-3 combines with J gene TRBJ2-5; 9 nucleotides agree with TRBD1. CDR3 length: 15 amino acids. CDR1 and CDR2 (germline): SGHTA, FQGTGA. V lost 5 bases and J lost 6; bases outside the gene matches: 10. For the CDR3, the DNA is TGTGCCAGCAGCGTAGGGGGGACAGGGAGACAGACCCAGTACTTC. Translating gives CASSVGGTGRQTQYF.

Only one count was recorded for this clone. The rearrangement joins TRBV5-8 to TRBJ2-5, with D maybe TRBD1 (6 bases). CDR1 is SGHTS and CDR2 is YDEGEE in the germline V gene. CDR3 length: 13 residues. V lost 3 bases to trimming and J lost 5 bases, with 11 bases between them. The CDR3 is CASSYRVKETQYF. The CDR3 DNA sequence: TGTGCCAGCAGCTACAGGGTAAAGGAGACCCAGTACTTC.

The chain recombines TRBV7-9 with TRBJ2-7, with TRBD2 matching 10 bases. Trimming at V came to 1 base and at J to 4 bases, leaving 16 bases not matched to a gene. The CDR3 covers 19 residues. Germline V gene data show CDR1 as SEHNR and CDR2 as FQNEAQ (reference sequence). CDR3 in amino acids: CASSLVTGGITSGVYEQYF. CDR3 coding DNA: TGTGCCAGCAGCTTAGTGACCGGGGGCATAACTAGCGGGGTTTACGAGCAGTACTTC.

J is TRBJ2-7 and V is TRBV6-6; no reliable D call. This CDR3 has 12 amino acids. Germline V gives CDR1 MNHNY, CDR2 SVGAGI (reference sequence). The V end was cut by 2 bases, the J end by 4 bases, with 6 bases between. The DNA for the CDR3 is TGTGCCAGCAGTTACGGAAGGTACGAGCAGTACGTC. Its protein product is CASSYGRYEQYV.

The chain couples TRBV6-4 to TRBJ1-5; D gene unclear. CDR1 and CDR2 from the germline V gene are MRHNA and SNTAGT. The CDR3 totals 13 residues. V lost 3 bases and J 2 bases, leaving 5 bases between the germline ends. Here the CDR3 DNA reads TGTGCCAGCAGTGAACAGCGCAATCAGCCCCAGCATTTT. Translation: CASSEQRNQPQHF.

The genes are TRBV9 and TRBJ2-3; no reliable D call. The germline V gene has CDR1 SGDLS and CDR2 YYNGEE. Trimming stripped 0 bases from V and 5 bases from J, with 4 bases between. The CDR3 is 12 residues long. The CDR3 nucleotides are TGTGCCAGCAGCGTAGGGGGAGATACGCAGTATTTT. It translates to CASSVGGDTQYF.

The chain recombines TRBV5-6 with TRBJ1-3; D ambiguous. The CDR3 covers 15 residues. Per the germline V gene, CDR1 is SGHDT and CDR2 is YYEEEE. Trimming removed 8 bases at V and 2 bases at J, with 17 bases between. CDR3 residues: CASTPARVTGNTIYF. CDR3 nucleotides: TGTGCCAGTACCCCGGCCCGAGTCACTGGAAACACCATATATTTT.

This chain connects TRBV6-5 to TRBJ2-1; unclear D gene. The V and J ends lost 7 bases and 0 bases respectively, with 10 bases between them. This CDR3 is built from 14 residues. Germline V gene data show CDR1 as MNHEY and CDR2 as SVGAGI. CDR3 DNA sequence: TGTGCCAGCAAGAGCTCTTACTCCTACAATGAGCAGTTCTTC. The encoded protein is CASKSSYSYNEQFF.

V is TRBV7-6 and J is TRBJ1-1; 9 bases agree with TRBD1. CDR1 SGHVS and CDR2 FNYEAQ come from the germline V gene. The length of the CDR3 is 15 residues. With V trimmed by 3 bases and J by 1 base, 3 bases remained unmatched. The CDR3 sequence: CASSFGTGRNTEAFF. The CDR3 DNA sequence: TGTGCCAGCAGCTTCGGGACAGGGAGGAACACTGAAGCTTTCTTT.

The rearrangement joins TRBV5-1 to TRBJ2-5; a possible D gene is TRBD2 (6 bases). CDR3 length: 15 amino acids. The V and J ends lost 0 bases and 2 bases respectively, with 11 bases between them. In germline, CDR1 is SGHRS, CDR2 YFSETQ. Here the CDR3 reads CASSLVLAEQETQYF. DNA of the CDR3: TGCGCCAGCAGCTTGGTTTTAGCGGAGCAAGAGACCCAGTACTTC.

V and J are TRBV28 and TRBJ2-3; 9 nucleotides line up with TRBD2. This CDR3 is 15 amino acids long. Germline loops: CDR1 MDHEN, CDR2 SYDVKM. With 3 bases clipped from V and 5 bases from J, the junction kept 6 bases outside the gene matches. CDR3 region: CASSFRRGGRDTQYF. The CDR3 DNA reads TGTGCCAGCAGTTTTCGGCGGGGGGGCCGAGATACGCAGTATTTT.

The chain carries TRBV5-6 and TRBJ2-2; D remains ambiguous. Trimming stripped 2 bases from V and 2 bases from J, with 16 bases between. The germline V gene has CDR1 SGHDT and CDR2 YYEEEE. CDR3 size: 17 residues. CDR3 amino acids: CASSFLSRMLNTGELFF. The CDR3 DNA reads TGTGCCAGCAGCTTTTTGTCTAGGATGCTAAACACCGGGGAGCTGTTTTTT.

Here the CDR3 DNA reads TGTGCCAGCAGTTTATGGGGGACAGGGGGACCAAGCTCCTACAATGAGCAGTTCTTC. This codes for CASSLWGTGGPSSYNEQFF. This sequence joins TRBV27 and TRBJ2-1, with 11 positions matching TRBD1. This CDR3 is built from 19 residues. The V gene end was trimmed by 1 base and the J gene end by 0 bases; junction bases not matched to a gene: 8. The germline V gene has CDR1 MNHEY and CDR2 SMNVEV (reference sequence).

This clone was recorded once. V gene TRBV7-9 combines with J gene TRBJ1-3; 10 bases fit TRBD1. The germline V gene has CDR1 SEHNR and CDR2 FQNEAQ (reference sequence). Trimming at V came to 8 bases and at J to 4 bases, leaving 14 bases not matched to a gene. The CDR3 loop spans 17 amino acids. CDR3 residues: CASGSKDRGSSGNTIYF. The CDR3 bases are TGTGCCAGCGGAAGCAAGGACAGGGGGTCCTCGGGAAACACCATATATTTT. Drawing the rest from reference TRBV7-9 and TRBJ1-3, the complete variable domain is DTGVSQNPRHKITKRGQNVTFRCDPISEHNRLYWYRQTLGQGPEFLTYFQNEAQLEKSRLLSDRFSAERPKGSFSTLEIQRTEQGDSAMYLCASGSKDRGSSGNTIYFGEGSWLTVV.

The chain carries TRBV7-2 and TRBJ1-6; no definite D call. The V gene lost 1 base and the J gene lost 3 bases, with 7 bases spanning the gap. The germline CDR1 and CDR2 sequences are SGHTA and FQGNSA. The CDR3 is 15 residues long. The CDR3 coding sequence is TGTGCCAGCAGCTTAGTCCAGATCTATAATTCACCCCTCCACTTT. The encoded protein is CASSLVQIYNSPLHF.

The chain couples TRBV2 to TRBJ1-4, with D possibly TRBD1 on 6 matching bases. Germline V gives CDR1 SNHLY, CDR2 FYNNEI. The V and J ends lost 3 bases and 7 bases respectively, with 15 bases between them. This CDR3 is built from 15 residues. CDR3 in DNA: TGTGCCAGCAGTGAGGAACAGGGACGCGGTGAAAAACTGTTTTTT. This gives the protein CASSEEQGRGEKLFF.

The rearrangement joins TRBV7-8 to TRBJ1-5, with D unresolved. Germline lookup yields CDR1 SGHVS and CDR2 FQNEAQ. The V end was cut by 3 bases, the J end by 4 bases, with 7 bases between. This CDR3 is built from 13 residues. As DNA, the CDR3 is TGTGCCAGCAGCTTTGAGGGTAATCAGCCCCAGCATTTT. Residues: CASSFEGNQPQHF.

The rearrangement joins TRBV6-5 to TRBJ2-2; a possible D gene is TRBD1 (8 bases). Trimming pared 6 bases from V and 3 bases from J, leaving 14 bases between. This CDR3 has 15 residues. The V gene's germline CDR1 is MNHEY and CDR2 SVGAGI. The CDR3 here is CASRATGGDTGELFF. The CDR3 nucleotides read TGTGCCAGCAGGGCTACAGGGGGGGACACCGGGGAGCTGTTTTTT.

The chain has TRBV6-5 and TRBJ1-2; maybe TRBD1 (6 bases). CDR3 length: 13 residues. With 6 bases removed from V and 6 bases from J, the gap between germline ends came to 14 bases. Per the germline V gene, CDR1 is MNHEY and CDR2 is SVGAGI. The CDR3 reads CASRDSLFDGYTF. CDR3 DNA: TGTGCCAGCAGGGACAGCCTGTTCGATGGCTACACCTTC.